The 21 T cell receptor beta chains below come from one sample, sequenced in a study of cytomegalovirus exposure and HLA in healthy donors. PCR primers comprised 60 Vbeta and 13 Jbeta primers. Some clones are missing from TCRdb's copy, which holds only in-frame ones; the method was immunoSEQ multiplex PCR. Found here are more than 60,000 clones, around 80% of them singletons; the top ten hold around 4%. The material sequenced was PBMCs. The receptor set was obtained from a woman between 25 and 40 years old in good health and CMV-seronegative.

The chain carries TRBV5-3 and TRBJ2-7, with a weak D call TRBD2 (7 bases). TRBV5-3 is filed as an ORF, its function uncertain. The CDR3 has 12 amino acids. CDR3 residues: CSSDRGASSQYF. The CDR3 nucleotides read TGTTCCTCAGATCGGGGGGCCTCCAGCCAGTACTTC.

V usage is TRBV9 and J usage is TRBJ1-2; perhaps TRBD1 as D (6 bases). This CDR3 region has 14 residues. CDR1 is SGDLS and CDR2 is YYNGEE in the germline V gene. Deletions cut 4 bases from V and 4 bases from J, with 14 bases between. The CDR3 region has the DNA TGTGCCAGCAGCACACCTCAGGGGTCCTATGGCTACACCTTC. Translated, it gives CASSTPQGSYGYTF.

DNA for the CDR3: TGCAGCTCAAGGTCAGGGGGTAATGTGGAGACCCAGTACTTC. It translates to CSSRSGGNVETQYF. The chain employs TRBV29-1 and TRBJ2-5, with 7 bases fitting TRBD1. Germline assignment: CDR1 SQVTM and CDR2 ANQGSEA. Unmatched junction bases numbered 14, after V lost 8 bases and J lost 5 bases. The CDR3 consists of 14 residues.

V gene TRBV29-1 combines with J gene TRBJ2-3; tentative D call: TRBD2 (6 bases). This CDR3 contains 12 residues. Trimming pared 7 bases from V and 3 bases from J, leaving 11 bases between. Germline values: CDR1 SQVTM, CDR2 ANQGSEA. The CDR3 DNA reads as TGCAGCGATTCGGAGGGGACAGATACGCAGTATTTT. Its translation: CSDSEGTDTQYF.

This clone was detected once. The CDR3 loop is CASSEFWEGSNQPQHF. The CDR3 nucleotides are TGTGCCAGCAGTGAATTTTGGGAGGGAAGCAATCAGCCCCAGCATTTT. This chain connects TRBV6-1 to TRBJ1-5; no clear D gene. Trimming removed 2 bases from V and 1 base from J, with 12 bases in between. This CDR3 is built from 16 residues. CDR1 is MNHNS, CDR2 SASEGT, per germline.

V gene TRBV23-1 combines with J gene TRBJ2-1, with a weak D call TRBD2 (5 bases). TRBV23-1 has ORF status, its function being uncertain. Trimming took off 6 bases at V and 4 bases at J, with 13 bases between the two ends. The CDR3 runs 14 residues. The CDR3 loop is CASSPRTRYNEQFF. CDR3 in DNA: TGCGCCAGCAGCCCCCGGACTCGTTACAATGAGCAGTTCTTC.

The chain uses TRBV10-3 and TRBJ2-5, with 11 positions matching TRBD1. This CDR3 region has 15 residues. J lost 5 bases, V lost 10 bases, and 12 bases had no gene match. Germline assignment: CDR1 ENHRY and CDR2 SYGVKD. In DNA, the CDR3 is TGTGCCAGTAAATCCCCGGGACAGGGGGACGAGACCCAGTACTTC. It encodes CASKSPGQGDETQYF.

This clone occurred once. The CDR3 protein is CASSQQPGLAVSHEQYF. CDR3 sequence (DNA): TGCGCCAGCAGCCAACAACCGGGACTAGCCGTTTCCCACGAGCAGTACTTC. The rearrangement links TRBV4-1 to TRBJ2-7; the match to TRBD2 covers 9 bases. V shed 2 bases and J 5 bases; nucleotides not matched to a gene: 13. Germline assignment: CDR1 MGHRA and CDR2 YSYEKL. There are 17 residues in the CDR3.

The rearrangement links TRBV6-7 to TRBJ2-2, with 9 bases that match TRBD2. TRBV6-7 is sorted into the ORF group, with uncertain function. This CDR3 spans 16 amino acids. The J segment lost 6 bases and the V segment lost 7 bases, leaving 12 bases of the junction unmatched. The CDR3: CASTPEAGGRSGELFF. The CDR3 DNA reads TGTGCCAGCACCCCGGAGGCGGGAGGGAGGTCCGGGGAGCTGTTTTTT.

The chain links TRBV6-5 to TRBJ2-2; 9 nucleotides agree with TRBD1. The germline V gene encodes CDR1 MNHEY and CDR2 SVGAGI. CDR3 length equals 15 residues. V lost 8 bases and J lost 7; bases outside the gene matches: 11. The CDR3 is CASRSDRGVIGELFF. The CDR3 DNA reads TGTGCCAGCCGGTCAGACAGGGGGGTAATCGGGGAGCTGTTTTTT.

The chain employs TRBV5-1 and TRBJ1-1, with D possibly being TRBD1 (5 bases). CDR1 is SGHRS and CDR2 is YFSETQ in the germline V gene. The CDR3 extends over 16 amino acids. V was cut by 0 bases and J by 2 bases, with 14 bases left in between. The CDR3 DNA reads TGCGCCAGCAGCTTGGATCGGGGCGCGGGAAACACTGAAGCTTTCTTT. Protein: CASSLDRGAGNTEAFF.

The chain carries TRBV7-6 and TRBJ2-1; D perhaps matches TRBD2 (5 bases). Germline V lookup: CDR1 SGHVS, CDR2 FNYEAQ. V was pared by 11 bases and J by 1 base, with 6 bases between. The CDR3 has 11 amino acids. CDR3 sequence (DNA): TGTGCCGGAGGATCCTACAATGAGCAGTTCTTC. Residues: CAGGSYNEQFF.

This clone was counted between two and nine times. The rearrangement links TRBV6-5 to TRBJ2-7; 7 bases line up with TRBD1. Germline V lookup: CDR1 MNHEY, CDR2 SVGAGI. The CDR3 runs to 15 residues. Trimming removed 6 bases from V and 0 bases from J; junction bases left unmatched: 8. The CDR3 sequence is CASSPRGSTSYEQYF. For the CDR3, the DNA is TGTGCCAGCAGCCCCAGGGGGTCTACCTCCTACGAGCAGTACTTC.

The rearrangement joins TRBV7-2 to TRBJ2-1, with 9 nucleotides matching TRBD2. Per the germline V gene, CDR1 is SGHTA and CDR2 is FQGNSA. The CDR3 totals 16 residues. Unmatched junction bases numbered 8, after V lost 1 base and J lost 7 bases. DNA for the CDR3: TGTGCCAGCAGCTTAGTGGCGGGAGGGCCTGCAAATGAGCAGTTCTTC. This codes for CASSLVAGGPANEQFF.

The chain joins TRBV6-1 to TRBJ1-5; D unclear. Trimming removed 7 bases at V and 7 bases at J, with 20 bases between. CDR3 length: 15 residues. CDR1 is MNHNS, CDR2 SASEGT, per germline. CDR3 amino acids: CASTPPGIPSQPQHF. CDR3 DNA sequence: TGTGCCAGCACCCCCCCGGGGATACCAAGCCAGCCCCAGCATTTT.

This chain uses TRBV29-1 with TRBJ2-7, with 10 bases aligning to TRBD1. Germline CDR1 SQVTM, CDR2 ANQGSEA. There are 15 residues in the CDR3. V dropped 4 bases and J dropped 4; count of bases not matched to a gene: 10. CDR3 protein: CSVVLAGQGVYEQYF. DNA for the CDR3: TGCAGCGTTGTCCTCGCTGGACAGGGGGTTTACGAGCAGTACTTC.

This clone was detected only once. This chain uses TRBV2 with TRBJ2-2; D is possibly TRBD1 (6 bases). Germline V gene sequence: CDR1 SNHLY, CDR2 FYNNEI. V lost 5 bases and J 5 bases, leaving 9 bases between the germline ends. CDR3 length: 13 residues. This CDR3 reads CASSYRDTGELFF. In DNA, the CDR3 is TGTGCCAGCAGTTACAGGGATACCGGGGAGCTGTTTTTT.

The V gene is TRBV6-1, the J gene TRBJ2-2; a possible D gene is TRBD1 (5 bases). Germline loops: CDR1 MNHNS, CDR2 SASEGT. This CDR3 has 14 amino acids. V lost 6 bases to trimming and J lost 0 bases, with 8 bases between them. The CDR3 reads CASRTATNTGELFF. The CDR3 coding sequence is TGTGCCAGCAGGACAGCGACGAACACCGGGGAGCTGTTTTTT.

V is TRBV28 and J is TRBJ1-5; no reliable D call. The CDR3 spans 15 residues. Per the germline V gene, CDR1 is MDHEN and CDR2 is SYDVKM. Trimming took 7 bases from V and 2 from J, leaving 15 bases between them. The CDR3 loop is CASTGGRAGNQPQHF. CDR3 bases: TGTGCCAGCACCGGCGGGAGGGCGGGCAATCAGCCCCAGCATTTT.

V and J are TRBV29-1 and TRBJ2-3, with 7 bases fitting TRBD1. Germline-derived CDR1 and CDR2 are SQVTM and ANQGSEA. J lost 3 bases, V lost 6 bases, and 3 bases had no gene match. The CDR3 totals 12 residues. The CDR3 DNA sequence: TGCAGCGTACTGACAGGGACAGATACGCAGTATTTT. It is translated as CSVLTGTDTQYF.

This chain connects TRBV7-2 to TRBJ2-5; 7 positions match TRBD1. The junction had 8 bases not matched to a gene; V was cut back by 5 bases and J by 5 bases. CDR3 length equals 14 residues. Germline CDR1 and CDR2: SGHTA and FQGNSA. CDR3 bases: TGTGCCAGCAGCGAAATGACAGGGTTGGAGACCCAGTACTTC. This sequence encodes CASSEMTGLETQYF.